Following are 27 T cell receptor beta chains from one sample sequenced in a study of cytomegalovirus exposure and HLA in healthy donors. Use of 60 Vbeta and 13 Jbeta primers characterized the PCR. Clones were read by immunoSEQ multiplex PCR, and TCRdb kept only the in-frame ones, dropping some. This table has some 120,000 clones, around 74% appearing once. Sequencing was carried out using PBMCs. The receptor set was obtained from a young woman in good health and CMV-seronegative.

V gene TRBV6-5 combines with J gene TRBJ1-3, with D tentatively TRBD1 (5 bases). This CDR3 has 14 residues. CDR1 is MNHEY, CDR2 SVGAGI, per germline. Trimming took off 6 bases at V and 2 bases at J, with 11 bases between the two ends. CDR3: CASRPGGAGNTIYF. The CDR3 DNA reads TGTGCCAGCAGACCGGGGGGAGCTGGAAACACCATATATTTT.

The rearrangement uses TRBV5-1 and TRBJ2-3, with 7 bases identical to TRBD2. Trimming cost V 0 bases and J 4 bases; bases outside gene matches: 2. The CDR3 runs 14 residues. Germline V gene lookup returns CDR1 SGHRS and CDR2 YFSETQ. Written as DNA, the CDR3 is TGCGCCAGCAGCTTGGGTCGGGAGGCAGATACGCAGTATTTT. It is translated as CASSLGREADTQYF.

This clone was seen more than once but under ten times. This chain connects TRBV5-1 to TRBJ2-3; 11 nucleotides align to TRBD2. The V and J ends lost 3 bases and 4 bases, in that order; junction bases with no gene match: 7. Per the germline V gene, CDR1 is SGHRS and CDR2 is YFSETQ. The CDR3 runs to 16 residues. The CDR3 reads CASSSGLAGSPDTQYF. The CDR3, as DNA: TGCGCCAGCAGCTCTGGACTAGCGGGTTCTCCAGATACGCAGTATTTT.

DNA for the CDR3: TGCGCCAGCAGCTTGGCCGGAGGGACAGGGCTCGCAAATGAGCAGTTCTTC. Translated: CASSLAGGTGLANEQFF. The rearrangement joins TRBV5-1 to TRBJ2-1, with TRBD1 matching 9 bases. V shed 0 bases and J 7 bases; nucleotides not matched to a gene: 11. CDR1 is SGHRS and CDR2 is YFSETQ in the germline V gene. The CDR3 is 17 amino acids. The full variable domain, its missing parts supplied by reference TRBV5-1 and TRBJ2-1, is KAGVTQTPRYLIKTRGQQVTLSCSPISGHRSVSWYQQTPGQGLQFLFEYFSETQRNKGNFPGRFSGRQFSNSRSEMNVSTLELGDSALYLCASSLAGGTGLANEQFFGPGTRLTVL.

J is TRBJ2-7 and V is TRBV4-2; TRBD1 agrees at 7 bases. There are 16 residues in the CDR3. Germline trimming cut 0 bases from V and 0 bases from J; bases unmatched to any gene: 5. Germline assignment: CDR1 LGHNA and CDR2 YNFKEQ. CDR3 DNA sequence: TGTGCCAGCAGCCAAGAACGAGGGGGCAACTCCTACGAGCAGTACTTC. Translated, it gives CASSQERGGNSYEQYF.

V gene TRBV14 combines with J gene TRBJ1-1, with D tentatively TRBD1 (6 bases). Trimming shortened V by 1 base and J by 0 bases, and 9 bases separated the two germline ends. The CDR3 runs to 15 residues. Per the germline V gene, CDR1 is SGHDN and CDR2 is FVKESK. The chain's CDR3 is CASSQAGALNTEAFF. CDR3 nucleotides: TGTGCCAGCAGCCAAGCAGGGGCGTTGAACACTGAAGCTTTCTTT.

Only a few counts were recorded for this clone. CDR3: CASRETGIKEKLFF. In nucleotides, the CDR3 is TGTGCCAGCAGAGAGACAGGGATAAAAGAAAAACTGTTTTTT. This sequence joins TRBV7-9 and TRBJ1-4; the match to TRBD1 covers 7 bases. From germline, CDR1 is SEHNR and CDR2 FQNEAQ (reference sequence). V dropped 6 bases and J dropped 8; count of bases not matched to a gene: 9. CDR3 length: 14 residues.

The chain uses TRBV29-1 and TRBJ1-3, with D unclear. The CDR3 length is 14 residues. CDR1 and CDR2 (germline): SQVTM, ANQGSEA. V was clipped by 3 bases and J by 4 bases, with 13 bases between them. The CDR3 is CSVEEGPIGNTIYF. CDR3 nucleotide sequence: TGCAGCGTTGAGGAGGGCCCGATCGGAAACACCATATATTTT.

This rearrangement joins TRBV4-1 to TRBJ2-1; D uncertain. The length of the CDR3 is 14 residues. CDR1 MGHRA and CDR2 YSYEKL come from the germline V gene. Trimming cost V 0 bases and J 7 bases, with 10 bases left between them. As DNA, the CDR3 is TGCGCCAGCAGCCAAGAGCTAGTCTTGAATGAGCAGTTCTTC. Translating it yields CASSQELVLNEQFF.

The chain combines TRBV7-9 with TRBJ2-3; a weak D match, TRBD2 (6 bases). This CDR3 has 13 amino acids. V gave up 5 bases and J gave up 4 bases, with 10 bases separating them. Germline V gene data show CDR1 as SEHNR and CDR2 as FQNEAQ (reference sequence). Here the CDR3 reads CASSQPGADTQYF. The CDR3, as DNA: TGTGCCAGCAGCCAACCGGGGGCAGATACGCAGTATTTT.

The gene calls are TRBV5-1 and TRBJ1-1; D is undetermined. This CDR3 contains 15 residues. Trimming stripped 4 bases from V and 0 bases from J, with 13 bases between. CDR1 is SGHRS, CDR2 YFSETQ, per germline. CDR3 protein: CASSTDGGLNTEAFF. In DNA, the CDR3 is TGCGCCAGCAGCACGGACGGAGGGCTGAACACTGAAGCTTTCTTT.

The chain couples TRBV4-1 to TRBJ2-7; D might be TRBD1 (6 bases). Germline loops: CDR1 MGHRA, CDR2 YSYEKL. The CDR3 extends over 13 amino acids. Trimming pared 5 bases from V and 3 bases from J, leaving 11 bases between. The CDR3 DNA follows: TGCGCCAGCAGCGGGGGCGCTCACTACGAGCAGTACTTC. Protein product: CASSGGAHYEQYF.

The chain combines TRBV30 with TRBJ1-1, with 7 nucleotides matching TRBD1. V lost 4 bases, J lost 1 base, and 9 bases stayed unmatched. In germline, CDR1 is GTSNPN, CDR2 SVGIG (reference sequence). This CDR3 is 15 amino acids long. CDR3 coding DNA: TGTGCCTGGAACAGGGGTGTGGGGAAGAACACTGAAGCTTTCTTT. This sequence encodes CAWNRGVGKNTEAFF.

The rearrangement joins TRBV2 to TRBJ1-6, with D possibly being TRBD1 (5 bases). The CDR3 sequence is 13 residues long. Trimming shortened V by 6 bases and J by 7 bases, and 10 bases separated the two germline ends. Germline CDR1 reads SNHLY; CDR2 reads FYNNEI. DNA of the CDR3: TGTGCCAGCAGGTCGACAGCCAATTCACCCCTCCACTTT. Its protein is CASRSTANSPLHF.

The chain links TRBV7-2 to TRBJ2-3, with D unresolved. Germline CDR1 is SGHTA and CDR2 is FQGNSA. CDR3 length: 12 residues. V lost 1 base to trimming and J lost 14 bases, with 13 bases between them. The CDR3 DNA sequence: TGTGCCAGCAGCTTAGATAGAACCGCACGGTATTTT. This gives the protein CASSLDRTARYF.

The CDR3 spells CASTNVLQFGYTF. DNA for the CDR3: TGTGCCAGCACTAATGTCCTACAGTTTGGCTACACCTTC. The genes are TRBV5-4 and TRBJ1-2; no firm D call. The CDR3 covers 13 residues. The germline V gene has CDR1 SGHNT and CDR2 YYREEE (reference sequence). Trimming took 6 bases from V and 7 from J, leaving 16 bases between them.

The chain is built from TRBV27 and TRBJ2-7; 7 bases line up with TRBD1. Germline assignment: CDR1 MNHEY and CDR2 SMNVEV (reference sequence). The CDR3 length is 15 residues. The ends lost 4 bases at V and 3 bases at J; junction bases unmatched: 9. CDR3 nucleotide sequence: TGTGCCAGCAGTTCTTCAGGGGGTGCCTTCTACGAGCAGTACTTC. The encoded protein is CASSSSGGAFYEQYF.

This clone was seen only a few times. The chain has TRBV5-1 and TRBJ2-7, with TRBD1 matching over 9 bases. J gave up 6 bases and V 0 bases, and 7 bases lay outside the gene matches. Germline V lookup: CDR1 SGHRS, CDR2 YFSETQ. The CDR3 has 15 residues. The CDR3 sequence: CASSLEGQGISEQYF. CDR3 bases: TGCGCCAGCAGCTTGGAGGGACAGGGAATTAGCGAGCAGTACTTC.

This clone is a singleton in its sample. The J gene is TRBJ2-1, the V gene TRBV15; no clear D. CDR1 and CDR2 (germline): LNHNV, YYDKDF (reference sequence). CDR3 length equals 16 residues. V shed 5 bases and J shed 0 bases, with 14 bases lying between them. The DNA for the CDR3 is TGTGCCACCAGCTATCGAGATTTGCCCTCCTACAATGAGCAGTTCTTC. Translation gives CATSYRDLPSYNEQFF. Combining the CDR3 with reference TRBV15 and TRBJ2-1 gives the whole variable domain DAMVIQNPRYQVTQFGKPVTLSCSQTLNHNVMYWYQQKSSQAPKLLFHYYDKDFNNEADTPDNFQSRRPNTSFCFLDIRSPGLGDTAMYLCATSYRDLPSYNEQFFGPGTRLTVL.

The J gene is TRBJ2-3, the V gene TRBV10-3; possibly TRBD1 for D (6 bases). With 8 bases removed from V and 4 bases from J, the gap between germline ends came to 16 bases. The CDR3 has 14 amino acids. Germline lookup yields CDR1 ENHRY and CDR2 SYGVKD. As DNA, the CDR3 is TGTGCCATCGGCGAGGGCAGGGGATCAGATACGCAGTATTTT. This encodes CAIGEGRGSDTQYF.

The V gene is TRBV6-1, the J gene TRBJ2-6, with 7 bases that match TRBD1. The germline V gene encodes CDR1 MNHNS and CDR2 SASEGT. Trimming removed 8 bases from V and 3 bases from J; junction bases left unmatched: 13. This CDR3 contains 17 residues. CDR3 sequence reads: CASRAVGGYGGANVLTF. The CDR3 DNA follows: TGTGCCAGCCGTGCGGTAGGGGGCTATGGTGGGGCCAACGTCCTGACTTTC.

The chain links TRBV6-5 to TRBJ1-1; weak D call: TRBD1 (6 bases). Trimming removed 5 bases from V and 0 bases from J, with 13 bases in between. CDR3 length: 15 amino acids. Germline V gene sequence: CDR1 MNHEY, CDR2 SVGAGI. The CDR3 sequence is CASSKRGTLNTEAFF. CDR3 DNA: TGTGCCAGCAGTAAACGTGGGACATTGAACACTGAAGCTTTCTTT.

The chain links TRBV10-3 to TRBJ2-3, with TRBD2 matching 9 bases. There are 16 residues in the CDR3. Trimming cost V 6 bases and J 4 bases; bases outside gene matches: 11. CDR1 is ENHRY and CDR2 is SYGVKD in the germline V gene. CDR3 bases: TGTGCCATCAGGACCCAGCAACTAGCGGGTCCAGATACGCAGTATTTT. It codes for CAIRTQQLAGPDTQYF.

The chain couples TRBV7-9 to TRBJ2-6; 7 nucleotides agree with TRBD1. The CDR3 length is 19 residues. The junction had 11 bases not matched to a gene; V was cut back by 3 bases and J by 0 bases. Looked up from germline, CDR1 is SEHNR and CDR2 is FQNEAQ (reference sequence). The CDR3 bases are TGTGCCAGCAGCTTTTCCCCCGGGACAGAGAGCTCTGGGGCCAACGTCCTGACTTTC. This sequence encodes CASSFSPGTESSGANVLTF.

The chain combines TRBV15 with TRBJ2-7; maybe TRBD2 (6 bases). Trimming took 0 bases from V and 6 from J, leaving 15 bases between them. CDR1 and CDR2 (germline): LNHNV, YYDKDF (reference sequence). This CDR3 spans 15 amino acids. This chain's CDR3 is CATSRDLRRRGEQYF. The DNA of the CDR3 is TGTGCCACCAGCAGAGATTTGCGGAGGAGGGGCGAGCAGTACTTC.

The V gene is TRBV5-4, the J gene TRBJ2-2; 7 nucleotides line up with TRBD1. The CDR3 loop spans 15 amino acids. Germline assignment: CDR1 SGHNT and CDR2 YYREEE (reference sequence). V trimming: 3 bases; J trimming: 4 bases; junction bases outside the gene matches: 6. CDR3 residues: CASSSLDRLTGELFF. The CDR3 nucleotides are TGTGCCAGCAGCTCACTGGACAGGCTCACCGGGGAGCTGTTTTTT. Combining the CDR3 with reference TRBV5-4 and TRBJ2-2 gives the whole variable domain ETGVTQSPTHLIKTRGQQVTLRCSSQSGHNTVSWYQQALGQGPQFIFQYYREEENGRGNFPPRFSGLQFPNYSSELNVNALELDDSALYLCASSSLDRLTGELFFGEGSRLTVL.

CDR3 sequence (DNA): TGTGCCAGCAGCTCCGGGACTAGCGGGGGGTTATACGAGCAGTACTTC. Its protein is CASSSGTSGGLYEQYF. The V call is TRBV5-4, the J call TRBJ2-7; 15 bases agree with TRBD2. Trimming cost V 3 bases and J 4 bases; bases outside gene matches: 5. CDR3 size: 16 residues. Germline CDR1 and CDR2: SGHNT and YYREEE (reference sequence).